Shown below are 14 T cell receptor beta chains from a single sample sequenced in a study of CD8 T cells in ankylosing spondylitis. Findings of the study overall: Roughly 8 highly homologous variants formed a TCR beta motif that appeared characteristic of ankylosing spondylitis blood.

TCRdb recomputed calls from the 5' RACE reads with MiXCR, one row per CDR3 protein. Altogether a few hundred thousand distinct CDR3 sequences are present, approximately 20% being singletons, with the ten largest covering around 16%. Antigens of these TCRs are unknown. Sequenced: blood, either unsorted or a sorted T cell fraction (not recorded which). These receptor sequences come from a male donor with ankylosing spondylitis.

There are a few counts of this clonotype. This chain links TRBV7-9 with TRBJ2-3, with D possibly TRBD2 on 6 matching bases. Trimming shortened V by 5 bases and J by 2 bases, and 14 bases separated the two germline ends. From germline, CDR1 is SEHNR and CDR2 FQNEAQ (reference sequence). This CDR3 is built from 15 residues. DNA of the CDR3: TGTGCCAGCAGCAAAACGGGCGGGGACACAGATACGCAGTATTTT. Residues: CASSKTGGDTDTQYF.

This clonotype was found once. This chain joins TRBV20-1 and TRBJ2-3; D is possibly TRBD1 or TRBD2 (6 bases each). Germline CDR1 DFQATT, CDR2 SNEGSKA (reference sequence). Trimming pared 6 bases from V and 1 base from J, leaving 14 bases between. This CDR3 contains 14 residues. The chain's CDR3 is CSAERGDGTDTQYF. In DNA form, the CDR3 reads TGCAGTGCCGAGAGGGGGGACGGCACAGATACGCAGTATTTT.

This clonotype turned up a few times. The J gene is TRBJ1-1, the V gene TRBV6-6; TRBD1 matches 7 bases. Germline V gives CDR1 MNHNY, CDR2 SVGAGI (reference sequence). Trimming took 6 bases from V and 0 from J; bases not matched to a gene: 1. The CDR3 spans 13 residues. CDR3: CASRQGLNTEAFF. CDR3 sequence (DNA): TGTGCCAGCAGACAGGGGCTGAACACTGAAGCTTTCTTT.

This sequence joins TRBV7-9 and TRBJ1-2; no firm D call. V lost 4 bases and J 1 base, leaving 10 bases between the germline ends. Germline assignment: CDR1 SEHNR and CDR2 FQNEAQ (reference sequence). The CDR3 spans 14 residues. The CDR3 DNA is TGTGCCAGCAGCTCCAGATGGGATAACTATGGCTACACCTTC. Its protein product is CASSSRWDNYGYTF.

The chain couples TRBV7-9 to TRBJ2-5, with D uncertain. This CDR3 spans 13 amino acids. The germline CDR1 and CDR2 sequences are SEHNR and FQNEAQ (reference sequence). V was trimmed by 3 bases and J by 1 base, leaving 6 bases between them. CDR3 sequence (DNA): TGTGCCAGCAGCTTGTTGATCCAAGAGACCCAGTACTTC. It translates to CASSLLIQETQYF.

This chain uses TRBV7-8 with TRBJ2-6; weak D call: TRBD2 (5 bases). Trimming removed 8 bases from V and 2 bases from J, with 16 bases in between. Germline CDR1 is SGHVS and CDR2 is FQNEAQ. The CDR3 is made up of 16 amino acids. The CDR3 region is CASGLAPVAGANVLTF. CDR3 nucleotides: TGTGCCAGCGGCCTAGCTCCGGTGGCTGGGGCCAACGTCCTGACTTTC.

The DNA of the CDR3 is TGTGCCAGCAGTGATCCGAGACGGTTAGCCTACAATGAGCAGTTCTTC. As protein: CASSDPRRLAYNEQFF. This rearrangement joins TRBV25-1 to TRBJ2-1; no reliable D call. Trimming removed 3 bases from V and 2 bases from J, with 14 bases in between. Germline V gives CDR1 MGHDK, CDR2 SYGVNS. The CDR3 is 16 residues long.

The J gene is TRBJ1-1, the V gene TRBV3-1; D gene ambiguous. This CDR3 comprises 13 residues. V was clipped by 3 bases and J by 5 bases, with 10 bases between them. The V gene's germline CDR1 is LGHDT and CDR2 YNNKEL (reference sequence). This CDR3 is CASSQGDGTEAFF. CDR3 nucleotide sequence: TGTGCCAGCAGCCAGGGAGATGGAACTGAAGCTTTCTTT.

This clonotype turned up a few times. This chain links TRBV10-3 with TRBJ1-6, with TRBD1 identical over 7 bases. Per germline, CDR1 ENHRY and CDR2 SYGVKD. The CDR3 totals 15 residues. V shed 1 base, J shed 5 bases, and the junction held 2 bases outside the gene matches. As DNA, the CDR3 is TGTGCCATCAGTGAGTTCGGGACAGATAATTCACCCCTCCACTTT. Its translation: CAISEFGTDNSPLHF.

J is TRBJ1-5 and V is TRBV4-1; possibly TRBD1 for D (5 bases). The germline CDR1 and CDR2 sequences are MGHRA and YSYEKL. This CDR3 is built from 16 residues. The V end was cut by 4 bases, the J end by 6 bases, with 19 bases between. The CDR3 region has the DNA TGCGCCAGCAGCCTGCGGGAGGGGATGAGTGTTCAGCCCCAGCATTTT. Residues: CASSLREGMSVQPQHF.

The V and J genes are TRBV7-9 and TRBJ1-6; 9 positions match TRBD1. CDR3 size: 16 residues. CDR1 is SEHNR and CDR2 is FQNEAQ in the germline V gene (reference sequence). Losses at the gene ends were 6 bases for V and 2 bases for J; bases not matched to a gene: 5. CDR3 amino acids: CASRNTGGTYNSPLHF. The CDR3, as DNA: TGTGCCAGCAGGAATACAGGGGGCACCTATAATTCACCCCTCCACTTT.

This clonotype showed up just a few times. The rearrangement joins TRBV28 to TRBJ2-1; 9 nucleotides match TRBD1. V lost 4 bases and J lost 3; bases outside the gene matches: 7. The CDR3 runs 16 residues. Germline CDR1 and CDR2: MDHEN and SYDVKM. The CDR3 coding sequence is TGTGCCAGCAGTTGGACAGGGGCTAACTACTACAATGAGCAGTTCTTC. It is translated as CASSWTGANYYNEQFF.

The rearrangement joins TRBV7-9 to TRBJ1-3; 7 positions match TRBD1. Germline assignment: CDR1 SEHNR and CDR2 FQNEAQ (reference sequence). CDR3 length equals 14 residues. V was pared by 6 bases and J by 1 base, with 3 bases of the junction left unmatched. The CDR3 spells CASSLGQSGNTIYF. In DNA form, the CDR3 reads TGTGCCAGCAGTCTGGGACAGTCTGGAAACACCATATATTTT.

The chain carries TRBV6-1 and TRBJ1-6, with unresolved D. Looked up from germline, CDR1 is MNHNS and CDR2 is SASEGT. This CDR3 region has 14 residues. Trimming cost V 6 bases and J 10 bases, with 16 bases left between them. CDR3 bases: TGTGCCAGCAGCGTAGAGGCAGTTTGGTCACCCCTCCACTTT. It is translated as CASSVEAVWSPLHF.